The T cell receptor beta chain under discussion was sequenced for a study of technical replicates of blood from a handful of donors. TCRdb keeps only in-frame clones here, not all; method: immunoSEQ multiplex PCR. Found here are more than 60,000 clones, approximately 90% of them singletons; the top ten hold about 5%. The sequenced material came from PBMCs. The origin of this receptor is a human donor in good health. Some clones in this sample may be carry-over from other donors' samples.

CDR3 coding DNA: TGCGCCAGCAGCTTGGAAGGGGGCGGAGAGACCCAGTACTTC. It encodes CASSLEGGGETQYF. V and J are TRBV5-1 and TRBJ2-5; 7 bases map to TRBD1. From germline, CDR1 is SGHRS and CDR2 YFSETQ. The CDR3 spans 14 residues. The trim removed 0 bases at V and 4 bases at J, leaving 3 bases unmatched. Complete variable domain (other parts from reference TRBV5-1 and TRBJ2-5): KAGVTQTPRYLIKTRGQQVTLSCSPISGHRSVSWYQQTPGQGLQFLFEYFSETQRNKGNFPGRFSGRQFSNSRSEMNVSTLELGDSALYLCASSLEGGGETQYFGPGTRLLVL.